Each of the 13 T cell receptor beta chains below was sequenced from the same sample in a study of Graves' ophthalmopathy and Graves' hyperthyroidism. Investigators amplified TCR beta CDR3 regions from RNA transcripts. The first round was an RT-PCR with HTBI primers, and the second round was a multiplex PCR. TCRdb called the multiplex PCR reads again in MiXCR, with one record for every CDR3 protein. The top ten clones hold roughly 12% of a sample with under 350,000 distinct CDR3 sequences, around a sixth of them seen once. Sequencing used peripheral blood. The receptors here all came from an adult man with Graves' ophthalmopathy.

In its sample, this clonotype was seen many times. The chain combines TRBV12-3 or TRBV12-4 with TRBJ2-5; unclear D gene. Trimming removed 1 base from V and 0 bases from J, with 6 bases in between. This CDR3 has 14 amino acids. CDR3 sequence (DNA): TGTGCCAGCAGTTTAGTGGGGTACCAAGAGACCCAGTACTTC. Translating gives CASSLVGYQETQYF.

V gene TRBV11-1 combines with J gene TRBJ2-5; the match to TRBD1 covers 7 bases. The V gene's germline CDR1 is SGHAT and CDR2 FQDESV (reference sequence). Trimming removed 4 bases from V and 5 bases from J; junction bases left unmatched: 7. The CDR3 has 14 amino acids. The CDR3 sequence: CASSSRQGVETQYF. In nucleotides, the CDR3 is TGTGCCAGCAGCTCAAGACAGGGAGTGGAGACCCAGTACTTC.

This clonotype was seen ten or more times. The chain joins TRBV7-2 to TRBJ2-5, with 7 bases lining up with TRBD2. Germline V gene lookup returns CDR1 SGHTA and CDR2 FQGNSA. The CDR3 is made up of 16 amino acids. V trimming: 5 bases; J trimming: 0 bases; junction bases outside the gene matches: 9. CDR3 in DNA: TGTGCCAGCAGCCCCCGGAGAGCGGGACACCAAGAGACCCAGTACTTC. This codes for CASSPRRAGHQETQYF.

This clonotype occurred many times. J is TRBJ2-7 and V is TRBV6-1, with D uncertain. Germline V gene data show CDR1 as MNHNS and CDR2 as SASEGT. The CDR3 totals 14 residues. Trimming stripped 11 bases from V and 1 base from J, with 18 bases between. The CDR3 here is CASQVRFSSYEQYF. The CDR3 coding sequence is TGTGCCTCACAAGTCAGATTCTCGTCCTACGAGCAGTACTTC.

CDR3 DNA: TGCAGTGCTACCAAGCAGACCCGGGGTCCCTCTGGGGCCAACGTCCTGACTTTC. Amino acid sequence: CSATKQTRGPSGANVLTF. The rearrangement uses TRBV20-1 and TRBJ2-6; possible D gene TRBD2, 5 bases. CDR3 length: 18 amino acids. Germline lookup yields CDR1 DFQATT and CDR2 SNEGSKA (reference sequence). The germline V and J ends were trimmed by 4 bases and 0 bases, with 19 bases remaining between them.

The genes are TRBV5-1 and TRBJ2-2; D gene ambiguous. There are 19 residues in the CDR3. V shed 0 bases and J shed 0 bases, with 18 bases lying between them. CDR1 SGHRS and CDR2 YFSETQ come from the germline V gene. Here the CDR3 DNA reads TGCGCCAGCAGCTTGGCCGAGTCTGTAGGGATCGCGAACACCGGGGAGCTGTTTTTT. This gives the protein CASSLAESVGIANTGELFF.

V gene TRBV20-1 combines with J gene TRBJ2-7; perhaps TRBD2 as D (5 bases). The CDR3 loop spans 13 amino acids. V lost 1 base and J 3 bases, leaving 10 bases between the germline ends. Germline CDR1 reads DFQATT; CDR2 reads SNEGSKA (reference sequence). CDR3 sequence (DNA): TGCAGTGCTAGAGGAGGGCAGCTCTACGAGCAGTACTTC. This encodes CSARGGQLYEQYF.

This clonotype has a handful of counts. A much larger clone lies one base from this, so it may be a read error. The chain joins TRBV5-1 to TRBJ1-1; 8 nucleotides match TRBD1. The CDR3 runs to 15 residues. CDR1 and CDR2 (germline): SGHRS, YFSETQ. CDR3 residues: CVSSLERTGLTEAFF. The CDR3 DNA sequence: TGCGTCAGCAGCTTGGAGAGGACAGGGCTCACTGAAGCTTTCTTT.

This clonotype showed up many times. J is TRBJ2-7 and V is TRBV2; D is uncertain. Germline V CDR1 and CDR2: SNHLY, FYNNEI. Trimming took off 8 bases at V and 2 bases at J, with 7 bases between the two ends. CDR3 length: 11 amino acids. This CDR3 reads CASWLAYEQYF. Written as DNA, the CDR3 is TGTGCCAGCTGGCTAGCCTACGAGCAGTACTTC.

This clonotype was counted at least ten times. J is TRBJ1-1 and V is TRBV28; D gene uncertain. The CDR3 runs to 14 residues. V was trimmed by 6 bases and J by 2 bases, leaving 13 bases between them. The germline V gene encodes CDR1 MDHEN and CDR2 SYDVKM. CDR3 in amino acids: CASRRFAVNTEAFF. In nucleotides, the CDR3 is TGTGCCAGCAGACGTTTTGCAGTCAACACTGAAGCTTTCTTT. Full variable domain (missing parts from reference TRBV28 and TRBJ1-1): DVKVTQSSRYLVKRTGEKVFLECVQDMDHENMFWYRQDPGLGLRLIYFSYDVKMKEKGDIPEGYSVSREKKERFSLILESASTNQTSMYLCASRRFAVNTEAFFGQGTRLTVV.

The sample holds many counts of this clonotype. The chain is built from TRBV2 and TRBJ2-5, with D hard to call. V was trimmed by 2 bases and J by 2 bases, leaving 9 bases between them. The CDR3 is made up of 14 amino acids. Germline values: CDR1 SNHLY, CDR2 FYNNEI. The CDR3 DNA follows: TGTGCCAGCAGTGAACTTGACGGACAAGAGACCCAGTACTTC. Translated: CASSELDGQETQYF.

This clonotype was seen ten or more times. The DNA of the CDR3 is TGTGCCAGCAGTTTTCAGGATCAGCCCCAGCATTTT. Residues: CASSFQDQPQHF. The V call is TRBV12-3 or TRBV12-4, the J call TRBJ1-5; no clear D. V lost 3 bases to trimming and J lost 5 bases, with 5 bases between them. The CDR3 spans 12 residues.

The table lists this clonotype with many counts. The chain has TRBV18 and TRBJ2-5; weak D call: TRBD2 (6 bases). Per the germline V gene, CDR1 is KGHSH and CDR2 is LQKENI. CDR3 length equals 15 residues. Trimming removed 1 base from V and 3 bases from J, with 12 bases in between. The chain's CDR3 is CASSPRASEKETQYF. The CDR3 bases are TGTGCCAGCTCACCACGGGCTAGCGAGAAAGAGACCCAGTACTTC.